These 22 T cell receptor beta chains originate from one sample sequenced in a study of CD4+ T cells in melanoma. Assay: immunoSEQ multiplex PCR; the TCRdb copy retains only in-frame clones and omits some. The sample consists of more than 8,500 clones, 60% to 80% of them appearing once. Sequenced sample: peripheral blood. The origin of the receptors is a human donor with melanoma.

The chain couples TRBV18 to TRBJ2-1, with 8 bases identical to TRBD2. V lost 5 bases and J lost 1; bases outside the gene matches: 7. The germline CDR1 and CDR2 sequences are KGHSH and LQKENI. There are 16 residues in the CDR3. The DNA of the CDR3 is TGTGCCAGCTCAGAGAGCGGGGGCCTGTCCTACAATGAGCAGTTCTTC. Translated: CASSESGGLSYNEQFF.

The chain combines TRBV4-1 with TRBJ2-7, with D unclear. CDR1 is MGHRA and CDR2 is YSYEKL in the germline V gene. Trimming stripped 1 base from V and 0 bases from J, with 10 bases between. The CDR3 extends over 15 amino acids. This chain's CDR3 is CASSQGPSSSYEQYF. The CDR3, as DNA: TGCGCCAGCAGCCAAGGGCCGTCTAGCTCCTACGAGCAGTACTTC.

The V gene is TRBV6-5, the J gene TRBJ2-7; 7 positions match TRBD1. Germline V gives CDR1 MNHEY, CDR2 SVGAGI. The CDR3 covers 12 residues. J gave up 4 bases and V 9 bases, and 6 bases lay outside the gene matches. The CDR3 bases are TGTGCCAGTTCGGACAGGACGTACGAGCAGTACTTC. Protein product: CASSDRTYEQYF.

The V and J genes are TRBV19 and TRBJ1-1; D is unresolved. The V gene lost 9 bases and the J gene lost 1 base, with 12 bases spanning the gap. The CDR3 contains 13 residues. The V gene's germline CDR1 is LNHDA and CDR2 SQIVND (reference sequence). The CDR3 nucleotides read TGTGCCAGCAGCTTAGACACGAACACTGAAGCTTTCTTT. It yields the protein CASSLDTNTEAFF.

This chain joins TRBV2 and TRBJ2-2, with 9 bases lining up with TRBD2. The junction had 13 bases not matched to a gene; V was cut back by 7 bases and J by 4 bases. CDR3 length: 17 residues. Germline V gives CDR1 SNHLY, CDR2 FYNNEI. DNA of the CDR3: TGTGCCAGCATCAAAGGGGCGGGGGGGCCGGTCACCGGGGAGCTGTTTTTT. Protein: CASIKGAGGPVTGELFF.

This sequence joins TRBV4-3 and TRBJ2-1; perhaps TRBD1 as D (6 bases). V shed 0 bases and J shed 2 bases, with 11 bases lying between them. The CDR3 length is 16 residues. Germline lookup yields CDR1 LGHNA and CDR2 YSLEER. In DNA, the CDR3 is TGCGCCAGCAGCCAAGATGGCAGGGGTACCTACAATGAGCAGTTCTTC. Translation: CASSQDGRGTYNEQFF.

This clone appeared a few times. The chain couples TRBV7-2 to TRBJ2-1; tentatively, D is TRBD2 (5 bases). Trimming pared 4 bases from V and 6 bases from J, leaving 16 bases between. The CDR3 totals 15 residues. Germline V CDR1 and CDR2: SGHTA, FQGNSA. CDR3 bases: TGTGCCAGCAGCTATACTAGTTTGTCGGGCAATGAGCAGTTCTTC. Its translation is CASSYTSLSGNEQFF. The full variable domain, in which reference TRBV7-2 and TRBJ2-1 provide the parts outside the CDR3, is GAGVSQSPSNKVTEKGKDVELRCDPISGHTALYWYRQSLGQGLEFLIYFQGNSAPDKSGLPSDRFSAERTGGSVSTLTIQRTQQEDSAVYLCASSYTSLSGNEQFFGPGTRLTVL.

This clone appeared a few times. The chain employs TRBV29-1 and TRBJ1-2; possibly TRBD1 for D (6 bases). Germline CDR1 is SQVTM and CDR2 is ANQGSEA. This CDR3 has 13 amino acids. V was clipped by 5 bases and J by 0 bases, with 10 bases between them. The CDR3 DNA is TGCAGCGTTCGGGACAAGGCTAACTATGGCTACACCTTC. Amino acid sequence: CSVRDKANYGYTF. Supplemented by reference TRBV29-1 and TRBJ1-2, the full variable domain reads SAVISQKPSRDICQRGTSLTIQCQVDSQVTMMFWYRQQPGQSLTLIATANQGSEATYESGFVIDKFPISRPNLTFSTLTVSNMSPEDSSIYLCSVRDKANYGYTFGSGTRLTVV.

This chain uses TRBV11-2 with TRBJ2-2; possibly TRBD1 or TRBD2 for D (5 bases each). This CDR3 comprises 16 residues. Trimming left V 5 bases short and J 3 bases short, with 16 bases between. Germline loops: CDR1 SGHAT, CDR2 FQNNGV. CDR3 amino acids: CASSPLYGAHTGELFF. The CDR3 DNA is TGTGCCAGCAGCCCTCTTTACGGGGCGCACACCGGGGAGCTGTTTTTT.

This clone was seen a handful of times. One junction end disagrees with the germline gene, perhaps due to a read error. V is TRBV7-7 and J is TRBJ1-2, with a weak D call TRBD1 (6 bases). Germline lookup yields CDR1 SSHAT and CDR2 FNYEAQ (reference sequence). CDR3 length: 17 amino acids. CDR3 in DNA: TGTGCTAGCAGCTTAGTTTACCAGGGGACTCCTAACTATGGCTACACCTTC. This translates into CASSLVYQGTPNYGYTF. Drawing the rest from reference TRBV7-7 and TRBJ1-2, the complete variable domain is GAGVSQSPRYKVTKRGQDVTLRCDPISSHATLYWYQQALGQGPEFLTYFNYEAQPDKSGLPSDRFSAERPEGSISTLTIQRTEQRDSAMYRCASSLVYQGTPNYGYTFGSGTRLTVV.

This clone was picked up a small number of times. This rearrangement joins TRBV29-1 to TRBJ2-3; TRBD1 might be the D (5 bases). This CDR3 region has 13 residues. In germline, CDR1 is SQVTM, CDR2 ANQGSEA. Written as DNA, the CDR3 is TGCAACCAGGGTTACCCATTTAAAGATACGCAGTATTTT. It is translated as CNQGYPFKDTQYF.

This chain links TRBV6-1 with TRBJ2-5; D not resolved. TRBJ2-7 explains the end of the DNA better; the J call may be wrong. CDR1 and CDR2 from the germline V gene are MNHNS and SASEGT. CDR3 length: 14 residues. CDR3 bases: TGTGCCAGCAGTGAAGAGTGGGCTAGGGACGAGCAGTACTTC. Amino acids: CASSEEWARDEQYF.

As concerns this clone: Additional DNA sequences in this sample encode the identical CDR3. The V and J genes are TRBV5-1 and TRBJ1-2; tentatively, D is TRBD1 (6 bases). Looked up from germline, CDR1 is SGHRS and CDR2 is YFSETQ. The CDR3 covers 16 residues. Between the trimmed V and J ends, which lost 0 bases and 4 bases, there was a span of 16 bases. CDR3 protein: CASSLEISGTSYGYTF. DNA of the CDR3: TGCGCCAGCAGCTTGGAGATTTCCGGGACATCCTATGGCTACACCTTC. Full variable domain (remainder filled in from reference TRBV5-1 and TRBJ1-2): KAGVTQTPRYLIKTRGQQVTLSCSPISGHRSVSWYQQTPGQGLQFLFEYFSETQRNKGNFPGRFSGRQFSNSRSEMNVSTLELGDSALYLCASSLEISGTSYGYTFGSGTRLTVV.

This chain connects TRBV7-9 to TRBJ1-2; D call uncertain. In germline, CDR1 is SEHNR, CDR2 FQNEAQ (reference sequence). V shed 1 base and J shed 3 bases, with 12 bases lying between them. This CDR3 contains 15 residues. CDR3 sequence: CASSLVWAGDYGYTF. CDR3 sequence (DNA): TGTGCCAGCAGCTTAGTGTGGGCAGGAGACTATGGCTACACCTTC. The complete variable domain, with remaining parts taken from reference TRBV7-9 and TRBJ1-2, reads DTGVSQNPRHKITKRGQNVTFRCDPISEHNRLYWYRQTLGQGPEFLTYFQNEAQLEKSRLLSDRFSAERPKGSFSTLEIQRTEQGDSAMYLCASSLVWAGDYGYTFGSGTRLTVV.

This chain uses TRBV5-5 with TRBJ1-5, with D maybe TRBD1 (5 bases). The CDR3 totals 13 residues. V shed 5 bases and J shed 5 bases, with 11 bases lying between them. CDR1 is SGHKS and CDR2 is YYEKEE in the germline V gene (reference sequence). The CDR3 reads CASRLRGDQPQHF. Here the CDR3 DNA reads TGTGCCAGCAGGCTGAGGGGAGATCAGCCCCAGCATTTT.

The chain recombines TRBV5-1 with TRBJ1-3; D perhaps matches TRBD1 (6 bases). The V end lost 2 bases, the J end lost 3 bases, and 21 bases lay between the germline ends. This CDR3 comprises 18 residues. CDR1 is SGHRS, CDR2 YFSETQ, per germline. CDR3 region: CASSLNPGAASIGNTIYF. CDR3 DNA: TGCGCCAGCAGCTTAAACCCAGGGGCGGCTTCGATTGGAAACACCATATATTTT.

The CDR3 reads CASSRGPADTQYF. The CDR3 DNA is TGCGCCAGCAGCCGGGGTCCCGCCGATACGCAGTATTTT. This sequence joins TRBV4-1 and TRBJ2-3; no clear D gene. V lost 4 bases and J 6 bases, leaving 11 bases between the germline ends. The CDR3 length is 13 residues. The germline V gene has CDR1 MGHRA and CDR2 YSYEKL.

The rearrangement joins TRBV11-2 to TRBJ1-2; TRBD1 is a possible D gene (6 bases). This CDR3 spans 15 amino acids. Trimming removed 3 bases from V and 0 bases from J, with 11 bases in between. CDR1 SGHAT and CDR2 FQNNGV come from the germline V gene. The CDR3 here is CASSLRQAANYGYTF. The CDR3 DNA sequence: TGTGCCAGCAGCTTGCGACAGGCGGCTAACTATGGCTACACCTTC.

V usage is TRBV11-2 and J usage is TRBJ2-2; D is unclear. There are 13 residues in the CDR3. Germline V gives CDR1 SGHAT, CDR2 FQNNGV. Trimming removed 0 bases from V and 6 bases from J, with 5 bases in between. CDR3 sequence: CASSLDQPGELFF. The DNA of the CDR3 is TGTGCCAGCAGCTTAGATCAGCCCGGGGAGCTGTTTTTT.

A single count supports this clone. This sequence joins TRBV5-4 and TRBJ2-1; TRBD2 agrees at 10 bases. Germline V CDR1 and CDR2: SGHNT, YYREEE (reference sequence). CDR3 length equals 16 residues. The J segment lost 0 bases and the V segment lost 2 bases, leaving 2 bases of the junction unmatched. DNA for the CDR3: TGTGCCAGCAGCTTTCCTAGCGGGAGCTCCTACAATGAGCAGTTCTTC. Protein product: CASSFPSGSSYNEQFF.

The V and J genes are TRBV28 and TRBJ2-7; 9 bases align to TRBD1. The CDR3 is 16 residues long. J was trimmed by 4 bases and V by 5 bases; bases with no gene match: 12. CDR1 MDHEN and CDR2 SYDVKM come from the germline V gene. The CDR3 nucleotides read TGTGCCAGCAGTCGGGGCTTTCGGGACAGGGTGTACGAGCAGTACTTC. This gives the protein CASSRGFRDRVYEQYF.

This clone was seen more than once but under ten times. V usage is TRBV7-6 and J usage is TRBJ1-1; D may be TRBD1 (6 bases). The CDR3 runs to 13 residues. Germline V gene data show CDR1 as SGHVS and CDR2 as FNYEAQ. Trimming took off 6 bases at V and 2 bases at J, with 10 bases between the two ends. CDR3 nucleotide sequence: TGTGCCAGCAGTCAGGACAGCAACACTGAAGCTTTCTTT. Translation gives CASSQDSNTEAFF.